This T cell receptor beta chain derives from a study of CD8 T cells in ankylosing spondylitis. Findings of the study overall: Matched synovial fluid from ankylosing spondylitis patients was reported to be enriched for disease-linked clones. About eight highly homologous variants made up a TCR beta motif that seemed to typify ankylosing spondylitis blood.

Using its own MiXCR run on the 5' RACE reads, TCRdb lists one record per CDR3 protein. The table shows roughly 350,000 distinct CDR3 sequences, with less than 10% occurring only once. The CDR3 sequence is 14 residues long. V lost 3 bases and J 3 bases, leaving 8 bases between the germline ends. Germline assignment: CDR1 LNHNV and CDR2 YYDKDF (reference sequence). In the case of this clonotype: Antigen: not known.

The chain joins TRBV15 to TRBJ2-2; D gene uncertain. The source is a male donor with ankylosing spondylitis. Sequenced sample: blood, either unsorted or a sorted T cell fraction (not recorded which). CDR3 amino acids: CATSRAQYTGELFF. CDR3 bases: TGTGCCACCAGCAGGGCCCAATACACCGGGGAGCTGTTTTTT.